This entry lists 30 T cell receptor beta chains sequenced from one sample in a study of beta chain features in type 1 diabetes. Every isolated RNA sample was fully reverse transcribed, so sequencing captured expressed TCRB transcripts. The repertoire was sequenced with immunoSEQ multiplex PCR; TCRdb's copy has only in-frame clones and lacks some. Among about 320,000 clones, 13% to 15% were seen once, and the ten largest hold over 5%. Sequenced input: central memory CD4+ T cells from blood. The receptors shown here come from a man aged 30 to 45 in good health.

The chain joins TRBV5-6 to TRBJ2-7, with 8 bases aligning to TRBD2. Trimming took 0 bases from V and 5 from J; bases not matched to a gene: 7. Germline CDR1 reads SGHDT; CDR2 reads YYEEEE. CDR3 length equals 15 residues. The CDR3 loop is CASSLASGSRDEQYF. DNA of the CDR3: TGTGCCAGCAGCTTGGCTAGCGGGTCGCGTGACGAGCAGTACTTC.

As DNA, the CDR3 is TGTGCCAGCAGCCAAGGACAGGGAAATTCACCCCTCCACTTT. Translating it yields CASSQGQGNSPLHF. This chain links TRBV4-2 with TRBJ1-6; 7 bases line up with TRBD1. The CDR3 is 14 amino acids. Germline CDR1 is LGHNA and CDR2 is YNFKEQ. Trimming took 1 base from V and 7 from J; bases not matched to a gene: 1.

V and J are TRBV2 and TRBJ2-5, with 10 bases identical to TRBD1. V gave up 6 bases and J gave up 0 bases; unmatched junction bases: 10. Germline-derived CDR1 and CDR2 are SNHLY and FYNNEI. The CDR3 contains 17 residues. CDR3 protein: CASRPGTGVPYQETQYF. The CDR3 nucleotides read TGTGCCAGCAGACCCGGGACAGGGGTCCCGTACCAAGAGACCCAGTACTTC.

CDR3 protein: CASSPRDQYF. CDR3 nucleotides: TGCGCCAGCAGCCCAAGGGACCAGTACTTC. The chain is built from TRBV5-1 and TRBJ2-5, with D hard to call. V lost 4 bases and J 10 bases, leaving 8 bases between the germline ends. This CDR3 is 10 amino acids long. Germline V lookup: CDR1 SGHRS, CDR2 YFSETQ.

This clone was counted only a few times. The rearrangement links TRBV19 to TRBJ2-2; D is uncertain. The CDR3 is 15 residues long. From germline, CDR1 is LNHDA and CDR2 SQIVND (reference sequence). Trimming stripped 8 bases from V and 3 bases from J, with 16 bases between. CDR3 region: CASLKARTHTGELFF. The CDR3 nucleotides read TGTGCCAGTCTCAAGGCACGGACCCACACCGGGGAGCTGTTTTTT.

This clone was seen a handful of times. V and J are TRBV11-1 and TRBJ2-5, with unresolved D. Per germline, CDR1 SGHAT and CDR2 FQDESV (reference sequence). V lost 0 bases and J lost 4, with 3 bases in between. This CDR3 has 12 amino acids. CDR3 sequence: CASSLALETQYF. The CDR3, as DNA: TGTGCCAGCAGCTTAGCGCTAGAGACCCAGTACTTC.

This clone was observed a few times. The rearrangement joins TRBV5-6 to TRBJ2-7; weak D call: TRBD2 (5 bases). V lost 0 bases and J 1 base, leaving 8 bases between the germline ends. The CDR3 sequence is 14 residues long. Per germline, CDR1 SGHDT and CDR2 YYEEEE. The CDR3 bases are TGTGCCAGCAGCTTGGACCGCGGGTCCTACGAGCAGTACTTC. Encoded protein: CASSLDRGSYEQYF.

In DNA form, the CDR3 reads TGCAGCGCAAAACAGGGGGCTTCTGGAAACACCATATATTTT. The encoded protein is CSAKQGASGNTIYF. The rearrangement links TRBV29-1 to TRBJ1-3; 9 positions match TRBD1. The CDR3 consists of 14 residues. The germline V gene has CDR1 SQVTM and CDR2 ANQGSEA. Trimming took 7 bases from V and 1 from J; bases not matched to a gene: 5. The full variable domain, with the rest looked up from reference TRBV29-1 and TRBJ1-3, is SAVISQKPSRDICQRGTSLTIQCQVDSQVTMMFWYRQQPGQSLTLIATANQGSEATYESGFVIDKFPISRPNLTFSTLTVSNMSPEDSSIYLCSAKQGASGNTIYFGEGSWLTVV.

The chain recombines TRBV7-2 with TRBJ2-7; either TRBD1 or TRBD2 may fit D (5 bases each). Trimming stripped 5 bases from V and 9 bases from J, with 23 bases between. The CDR3 length is 15 residues. The V gene's germline CDR1 is SGHTA and CDR2 FQGNSA. The CDR3 sequence is CASSPAPSGGPMQYV. For the CDR3, the DNA is TGTGCCAGCAGCCCAGCCCCATCTGGGGGTCCAATGCAGTACGTC.

This chain uses TRBV9 with TRBJ2-7; D gene unclear. Between the trimmed V and J ends, which lost 4 bases and 0 bases, there was a span of 14 bases. Germline assignment: CDR1 SGDLS and CDR2 YYNGEE. CDR3 size: 15 residues. This CDR3 reads CASSPTPFLSYEQYF. The CDR3 region has the DNA TGTGCCAGCAGCCCCACACCGTTCCTCTCCTACGAGCAGTACTTC.

This clone was seen only a few times. The V and J genes are TRBV7-7 and TRBJ2-7, with D possibly TRBD2 on 5 matching bases. The CDR3 has 14 amino acids. CDR1 SSHAT and CDR2 FNYEAQ come from the germline V gene (reference sequence). The V gene lost 1 base and the J gene lost 5 bases, with 12 bases spanning the gap. CDR3 loop: CASSLGPSSNEQYF. The CDR3 DNA is TGTGCCAGCAGCTTAGGCCCCTCTAGCAACGAGCAGTACTTC.

This clone was detected a few times. The chain combines TRBV7-2 with TRBJ2-5; D remains unclear. V was pared by 3 bases and J by 4 bases, with 12 bases between. Germline CDR1 and CDR2: SGHTA and FQGNSA. This CDR3 spans 14 amino acids. The CDR3 sequence: CASSLAAPRETQYF. CDR3 bases: TGTGCCAGCAGCTTGGCAGCCCCCAGAGAGACCCAGTACTTC.

This clone was seen a handful of times. V is TRBV5-6 and J is TRBJ2-1; TRBD2 matches at 16 bases. After removal of 4 bases from V and 15 bases from J, the junction contained 10 bases not matched to a gene. This CDR3 is built from 15 residues. Looked up from germline, CDR1 is SGHDT and CDR2 is YYEEEE. CDR3: CASSPYGTSGGAAFF. CDR3 nucleotides: TGTGCCAGCAGCCCCTACGGGACTAGCGGGGGGGCCGCGTTCTTC.

This chain links TRBV7-8 with TRBJ1-2, with TRBD1 identical over 7 bases. The CDR3 sequence is 15 residues long. Germline assignment: CDR1 SGHVS and CDR2 FQNEAQ. Trimming took 5 bases from V and 3 from J; bases not matched to a gene: 9. CDR3 amino acids: CASSQDTGADYGYTF. In nucleotides, the CDR3 is TGTGCCAGCAGCCAGGACACAGGGGCGGACTATGGCTACACCTTC.

V usage is TRBV6-1 and J usage is TRBJ2-1, with D maybe TRBD1 (6 bases). V lost 2 bases, J lost 9 bases, and 11 bases lay in between. The CDR3 has 13 residues. CDR1 and CDR2 (germline): MNHNS, SASEGT. This CDR3 is CASSERLGGEQFF. Here the CDR3 DNA reads TGTGCCAGCAGTGAAAGGCTAGGGGGTGAGCAGTTCTTC.

The V and J genes are TRBV5-1 and TRBJ1-1; D possibly corresponds to TRBD1 (6 bases). The CDR3 loop spans 15 amino acids. V lost 1 base, J lost 3 bases, and 13 bases lay in between. In germline, CDR1 is SGHRS, CDR2 YFSETQ. CDR3 DNA: TGCGCCAGCAGCTTGCCCTCAACAGGGTACACTGAAGCTTTCTTT. Translating gives CASSLPSTGYTEAFF.

The chain joins TRBV5-1 to TRBJ2-5, with D hard to call. The CDR3 is 15 residues long. Per germline, CDR1 SGHRS and CDR2 YFSETQ. Trimming removed 5 bases from V and 4 bases from J, with 18 bases in between. CDR3 protein: CASRPTTNNRETQYF. The CDR3 bases are TGCGCCAGCAGGCCAACTACGAACAACAGAGAGACCCAGTACTTC.

This clone was observed a few times. The rearrangement links TRBV5-6 to TRBJ1-6; D is possibly TRBD1 (5 bases). V shed 4 bases and J shed 7 bases, with 9 bases lying between them. Per germline, CDR1 SGHDT and CDR2 YYEEEE. The CDR3 consists of 13 residues. The DNA for the CDR3 is TGTGCCAGCAGCCCTGACAGAAATTCACCCCTCCACTTT. It codes for CASSPDRNSPLHF. Full variable domain (remainder filled in from reference TRBV5-6 and TRBJ1-6): DAGVTQSPTHLIKTRGQQVTLRCSPKSGHDTVSWYQQALGQGPQFIFQYYEEEERQRGNFPDRFSGHQFPNYSSELNVNALLLGDSALYLCASSPDRNSPLHFGNGTRLTVT.

This clone turned up a few times. V and J are TRBV4-3 and TRBJ2-3; tentative D call: TRBD2 (5 bases). The CDR3 runs 16 residues. Germline V gene sequence: CDR1 LGHNA, CDR2 YSLEER. V shed 1 base and J shed 2 bases, with 13 bases lying between them. DNA of the CDR3: TGCGCCAGCAGCCAAGGGACTGGGAGTCTCACAGATACGCAGTATTTT. Amino acid sequence: CASSQGTGSLTDTQYF.

The chain is built from TRBV7-2 and TRBJ1-1; 10 nucleotides line up with TRBD1. With V trimmed by 5 bases and J by 5 bases, 11 bases remained unmatched. Germline V CDR1 and CDR2: SGHTA, FQGNSA. The CDR3 is made up of 16 amino acids. CDR3 sequence reads: CASSHNRQGARTEAFF. DNA for the CDR3: TGTGCCAGCAGCCATAATCGACAGGGGGCCAGGACTGAAGCTTTCTTT.

The V call is TRBV6-5, the J call TRBJ2-1; tentatively, D is TRBD1 (5 bases). V was cut by 10 bases and J by 0 bases, with 10 bases left in between. Germline-derived CDR1 and CDR2 are MNHEY and SVGAGI. The CDR3 is 13 residues long. The CDR3 bases are TGTGCCACCAGGGTGGTCTCCTACAATGAGCAGTTCTTC. Its translation: CATRVVSYNEQFF.

The V call is TRBV12-5, the J call TRBJ2-3; 10 bases match TRBD2. J was trimmed by 2 bases and V by 1 base; bases with no gene match: 9. Germline loops: CDR1 LGHNT, CDR2 FRNRAP. CDR3 length: 18 amino acids. The CDR3 bases are TGTGCTAGTGGTTTGGGCCTACCGGGACTAGCGTACACAGATACGCAGTATTTT. Amino acids: CASGLGLPGLAYTDTQYF.

V and J are TRBV27 and TRBJ1-1; no clear D. Germline V gives CDR1 MNHEY, CDR2 SMNVEV (reference sequence). V was trimmed by 9 bases and J by 9 bases, leaving 20 bases between them. There are 13 residues in the CDR3. Written as DNA, the CDR3 is TGTGCCAGAAGTCCCCGGGCCCCAACTAAAGCTTTCTTT. Protein sequence: CARSPRAPTKAFF.

The chain recombines TRBV11-3 with TRBJ1-3, with a possible D match to TRBD1 (6 bases). The CDR3 loop spans 17 amino acids. V gave up 4 bases and J gave up 6 bases, with 22 bases separating them. CDR1 and CDR2 (germline): SGHNT, YENEEA. CDR3 residues: CASSSRIDRLSANTIYF. The DNA of the CDR3 is TGTGCCAGCAGCTCCAGAATAGACAGGCTTTCGGCAAACACCATATATTTT. The full variable domain, rest sourced from reference TRBV11-3 and TRBJ1-3, is EAGVVQSPRYKIIEKKQPVAFWCNPISGHNTLYWYLQNLGQGPELLIRYENEEAVDDSQLPKDRFSAERLKGVDSTLKIQPAELGDSAVYLCASSSRIDRLSANTIYFGEGSWLTVV.

The genes are TRBV18 and TRBJ1-2; weak D call: TRBD1 (5 bases). V was clipped by 1 base and J by 4 bases, with 13 bases between them. This CDR3 comprises 15 residues. CDR1 is KGHSH, CDR2 LQKENI, per germline. The CDR3 DNA is TGTGCCAGCTCACCACGACAGCACCCAAGCTATGGCTACACCTTC. Translating gives CASSPRQHPSYGYTF.

The chain carries TRBV6-5 and TRBJ2-5; D is unclear. The V end was cut by 8 bases, the J end by 7 bases, with 11 bases between. The CDR3 runs 11 residues. In germline, CDR1 is MNHEY, CDR2 SVGAGI. The CDR3: CASDLVGTQYF. The CDR3 region has the DNA TGTGCCAGCGACCTTGTCGGGACCCAGTACTTC.

The rearrangement links TRBV2 to TRBJ1-6, with D tentatively TRBD1 (5 bases). The CDR3 totals 14 residues. Germline V gives CDR1 SNHLY, CDR2 FYNNEI. Trimming cost V 2 bases and J 6 bases, with 8 bases left between them. The CDR3 sequence: CASSELTANSPLHF. Written as DNA, the CDR3 is TGTGCCAGCAGTGAACTGACAGCTAATTCACCCCTCCACTTT.

The rearrangement links TRBV5-8 to TRBJ2-1; 14 bases are shared with TRBD2. The germline V gene encodes CDR1 SGHTS and CDR2 YDEGEE. The V segment lost 4 bases and the J segment 10 bases; nucleotides outside the gene matches: 4. The CDR3 spans 14 residues. CDR3: CASSQRLAGGEQFF. The CDR3, as DNA: TGTGCCAGCAGCCAGAGACTAGCGGGAGGGGAGCAGTTCTTC.

The chain is built from TRBV5-1 and TRBJ1-3, with 9 bases identical to TRBD1. After removal of 0 bases from V and 3 bases from J, the junction contained 1 base not matched to a gene. Germline loops: CDR1 SGHRS, CDR2 YFSETQ. The CDR3 is 15 amino acids. The CDR3 nucleotides read TGCGCCAGCAGCTTGGGGGACAGGGATGGAAACACCATATATTTT. Amino acid sequence: CASSLGDRDGNTIYF.

The chain joins TRBV19 to TRBJ2-1; D is unclear. Germline values: CDR1 LNHDA, CDR2 SQIVND (reference sequence). Trimming removed 3 bases from V and 8 bases from J, with 20 bases in between. The CDR3 sequence is 16 residues long. CDR3 DNA sequence: TGTGCCAGTAGTATGGGCCCACGCCCTGTAGGCGATGAGCAGTTCTTC. It translates to CASSMGPRPVGDEQFF.